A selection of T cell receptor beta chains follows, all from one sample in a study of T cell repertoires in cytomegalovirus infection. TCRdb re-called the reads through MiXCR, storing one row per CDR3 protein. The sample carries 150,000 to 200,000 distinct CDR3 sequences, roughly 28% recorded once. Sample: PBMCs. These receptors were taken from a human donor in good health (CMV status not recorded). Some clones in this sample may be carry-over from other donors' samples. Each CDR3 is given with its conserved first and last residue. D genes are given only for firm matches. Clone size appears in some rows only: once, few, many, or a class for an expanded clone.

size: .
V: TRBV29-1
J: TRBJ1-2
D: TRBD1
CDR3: CSVEDPGTGVYGYTF
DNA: TGCAGCGTTGAAGATCCCGGGACAGGGGTCTATGGCTACACCTTC

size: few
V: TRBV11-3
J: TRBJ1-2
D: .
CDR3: CASSPKTASGYTF
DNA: TGTGCCAGCAGCCCGAAGACAGCAAGTGGCTACACCTTC

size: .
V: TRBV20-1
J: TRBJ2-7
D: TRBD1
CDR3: CSAHRDREVSEQYF
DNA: TGCAGTGCTCACCGGGACAGGGAAGTTAGCGAGCAGTACTTC

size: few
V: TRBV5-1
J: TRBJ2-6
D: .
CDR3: CASRATILHTSSGANVLTF
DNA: TGCGCCAGCAGAGCCACGATTTTACACACTTCCTCTGGGGCCAACGTCCTGACTTTC

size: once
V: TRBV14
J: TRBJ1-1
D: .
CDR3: CASSRSNTEAFF
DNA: TGTGCCAGCAGCCGCAGTAACACTGAAGCTTTCTTT

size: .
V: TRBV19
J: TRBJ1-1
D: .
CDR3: CASTPLAGEAFF
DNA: TGTGCCAGTACCCCGTTAGCTGGTGAAGCTTTCTTT

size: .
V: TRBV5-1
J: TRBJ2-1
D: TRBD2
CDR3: CASTAGTSGRYNEQFF
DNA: TGCGCCAGCACAGCCGGGACTAGCGGACGCTACAATGAGCAGTTCTTC

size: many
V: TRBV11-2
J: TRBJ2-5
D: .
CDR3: CASSVGQETQYF
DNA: TGTGCCAGCAGCGTGGGACAAGAGACCCAGTACTTC

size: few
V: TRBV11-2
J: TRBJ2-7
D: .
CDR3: CASSLPGTPYEQYF
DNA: TGTGCCAGCAGCTTGCCAGGTACGCCCTACGAGCAGTACTTC

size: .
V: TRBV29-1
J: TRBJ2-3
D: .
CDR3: CSVEEDNTDTQYF
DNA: TGCAGCGTTGAAGAGGATAACACAGATACGCAGTATTTT

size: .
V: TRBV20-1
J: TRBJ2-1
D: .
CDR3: CSAPRRLDEQFF
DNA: TGCAGTGCTCCGAGGAGATTGGATGAGCAGTTCTTC

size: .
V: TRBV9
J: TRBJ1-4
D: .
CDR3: CASSVSGWPDEKLFF
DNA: TGTGCCAGCAGCGTATCGGGGTGGCCTGATGAAAAACTGTTTTTT

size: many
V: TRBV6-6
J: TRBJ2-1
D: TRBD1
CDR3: CATLDRVYDEQFF
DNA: TGTGCCACCTTGGACAGGGTGTATGATGAGCAGTTCTTC

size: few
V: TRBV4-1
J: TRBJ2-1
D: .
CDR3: CASSQGPSQVF
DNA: TGCGCCAGCAGCCAAGGGCCCAGCCAGGTCTTC

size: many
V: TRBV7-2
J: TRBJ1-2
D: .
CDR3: CASSLEGQSPNYGYTF
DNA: TGTGCCAGCAGCTTAGAGGGGCAGTCACCTAACTATGGCTACACCTTC

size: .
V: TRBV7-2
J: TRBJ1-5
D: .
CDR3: CASSLVPGVDQPQHF
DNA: TGTGCCAGCAGCTTAGTGCCAGGGGTGGATCAGCCCCAGCATTTT

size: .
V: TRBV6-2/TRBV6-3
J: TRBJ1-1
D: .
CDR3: CASRTGYRLTNTEAFF
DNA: TGTGCCAGCAGAACGGGCTACCGGCTAACGAACACTGAAGCTTTCTTT

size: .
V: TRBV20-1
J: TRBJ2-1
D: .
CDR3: CSASGGRGREQFF
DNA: TGCAGTGCTAGCGGGGGGCGAGGGAGGGAGCAGTTCTTC

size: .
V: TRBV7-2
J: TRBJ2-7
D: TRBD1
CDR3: CASSSRQGQQYF
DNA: TGTGCCAGCAGCTCCCGACAGGGTCAGCAGTACTTC

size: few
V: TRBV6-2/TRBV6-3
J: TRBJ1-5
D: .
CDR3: CASSYGGRGARQPQHF
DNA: TGTGCCAGCAGTTATGGGGGTAGAGGAGCTCGTCAGCCCCAGCATTTT

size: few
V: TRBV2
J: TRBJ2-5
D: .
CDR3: CASSGTIQETQYF
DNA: TGTGCCAGCAGTGGGACTATCCAAGAGACCCAGTACTTC

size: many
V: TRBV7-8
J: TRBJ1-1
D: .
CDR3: CASSLIKLDTEAFF
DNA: TGTGCCAGCAGCTTAATCAAATTGGACACTGAAGCTTTCTTT

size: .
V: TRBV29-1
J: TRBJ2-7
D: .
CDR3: CSVERDRYEQYF
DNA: TGCAGCGTTGAACGAGACAGGTACGAGCAGTACTTC

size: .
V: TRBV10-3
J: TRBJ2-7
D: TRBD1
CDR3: CAISRTGYEQYF
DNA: TGTGCCATCTCGCGGACAGGGTACGAGCAGTACTTC

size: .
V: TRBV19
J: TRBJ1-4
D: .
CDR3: CASGGISEKLFF
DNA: TGTGCCAGTGGGGGAATTTCAGAAAAACTGTTTTTT

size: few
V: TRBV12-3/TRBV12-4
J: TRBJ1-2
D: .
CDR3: CASSQRRGYTF
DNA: TGTGCCAGCAGTCAGCGTAGGGGCTACACCTTC

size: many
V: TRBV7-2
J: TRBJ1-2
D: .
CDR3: CASSSGPLNYGYTF
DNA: TGTGCCAGCAGCTCTGGGCCCCTCAACTATGGCTACACCTTC

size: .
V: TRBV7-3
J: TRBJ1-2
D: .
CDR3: CASSFHIYGYTF
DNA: TGTGCCAGCAGCTTCCACATCTATGGCTACACCTTC

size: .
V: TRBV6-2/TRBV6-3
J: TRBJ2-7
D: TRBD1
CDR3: CASSYRDRGCEQYF
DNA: TGTGCCAGCAGTTACCGGGACAGGGGCTGCGAGCAGTACTTC

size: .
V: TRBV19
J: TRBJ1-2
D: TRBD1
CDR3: CASSSWDRRYGYTF
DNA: TGTGCCAGTAGTTCCTGGGACAGACGATACGGCTACACCTTC

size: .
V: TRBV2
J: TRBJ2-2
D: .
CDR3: CASTGSPNTGELFF
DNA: TGTGCCAGCACAGGGAGCCCGAACACCGGGGAGCTGTTTTTT

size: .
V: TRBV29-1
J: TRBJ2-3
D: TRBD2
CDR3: CSVALAGGTDTQYF
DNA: TGCAGCGTTGCCCTAGCGGGGGGGACAGATACGCAGTATTTT

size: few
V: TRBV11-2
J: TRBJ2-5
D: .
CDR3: CASSLTRAFRETQYF
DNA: TGTGCCAGCAGCCTAACTAGGGCTTTCAGGGAGACCCAGTACTTC

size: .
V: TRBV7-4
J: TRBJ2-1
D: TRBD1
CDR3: CASRAGGTYNEQFF
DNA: TGTGCCAGCAGGGCAGGGGGTACCTACAATGAGCAGTTCTTC

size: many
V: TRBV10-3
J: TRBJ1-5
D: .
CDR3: CAISVGDNSNQPQHF
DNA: TGTGCCATCAGTGTGGGGGACAATAGCAATCAGCCCCAGCATTTT

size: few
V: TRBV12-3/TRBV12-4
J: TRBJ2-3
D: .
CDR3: CASSRDQADTQYF
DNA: TGTGCCAGCAGCCGGGACCAGGCGGATACGCAGTATTTT